This T cell receptor (beta chain) was identified in a study of shared clonotypes between healthy human individuals (dated by TCRdb to about 2020). About the full investigation: The cohort included three men and a couple of women between 18 and 49 years of age. Each donor's leukapheresis produced roughly between roughly 0.9 and 8.9 billion PBMCs. Blood TCR repertoires of five healthy adults were deeply sequenced to estimate repertoire size and the extent of clonotype sharing between individuals. Different laboratories and diverse techniques were used to prepare libraries and sequence TCR repertoires, to increase sequencing depth and limit assay-specific biases. Summary of the overall study and its limitations: Sampling was restricted to blood, and TCR repertoires in tissue are likely to differ from TCR repertoires in blood. Pairwise subsampling indicated that sequencing depth was expected to affect the degree of clonotype sharing among donors. Because the study included a small number of donors, the genetic and exposure-history diversity represented was limited.

Donors were healthy HIV-negative adults with no recently reported acute infections or vaccinations. Every donor was a Caucasian adult residing in Nashville, Tennessee, USA. For unsorted samples, some 90 million PBMCs were counted, and genomic DNA was extracted using the QIAamp DNA Blood Mini kit. After blood collection by leukapheresis, PBMCs were isolated using Ficoll-Histopaque density gradient centrifugation and then cryopreserved in the vapor phase of liquid nitrogen. For this clone: Its antigen is not yet known. No clone much larger than this one lies a single base away; base qualities are absent.

Using the deep immunoSEQ assay, multiplex PCR amplified TCR CDR3 regions from genomic DNA. For each cell subset, the extracted genomic DNA was distributed evenly across all wells of several immunoSEQ 96-well plates, and each plate served as one replicate. Each replicate PCR for unsorted PBMC received roughly 0.3 ug genomic DNA, equal to approximately 30,000 T cell genomes. Genomic DNA from unsorted PBMC was sequenced over ten immunoSEQ deep assay plates. The purified libraries were quantified using a Qubit 3.0 fluorometer, sized with a Bioanalyzer 2100, and then quantified again using the KAPA Library Quantification kit. Every immunoSEQ 96-well plate was sequenced on a separate single-read 150-cycle Illumina NextSeq 550 flow cell. From the authors' description of their analysis: Because only junctional sequences without quality scores were contained in the immunoSEQ output, filtering matching that applied to full-length reads could not be performed. To assign V/J genes and CDR3, sequences were annotated using PyIR, a Python wrapper for IgBLAST v1.9, with IMGT germline references. Reads with weak V/J assignments (E-value above 1e-6), missing CDR3, stop codons, out-of-frame junctions, or ambiguous translated residues were removed. V3J clonotypes were defined by identical inferred V gene, J gene, and CDR3 amino acid sequence. Percentage overlap between repertoires was computed as shared unique clonotypes divided by the size of the smaller repertoire. Richness of each repertoire was evaluated using RTK rarefaction, the Chao1 estimator, and Recon v2.1 estimates of unobserved clonotypes. Entries here come from immuneACCESS through TCRdb and include only in-frame sequences with V and J called. Some clones fail to appear in such tables; in the studies checked, an unresolved V gene covers under half of the shortfall, and the cause of the remainder is unknown. V and J calls and clone size follow that table, whereas D and trimming were derived from the DNA. The sample profile shows fewer than 600,000 clones; around 78% of them were found once. The ten largest clones take up 9.5% to 15% of the sample.

The CDR3 measures 16 amino acids from cysteine to phenylalanine. The retained sequence is limited to the CDR3, 48 bases, with the frame set at the first base. The germline V gene yields MDHEN for CDR1 and SYDVKM for CDR2. V is cut by 2 bases and J by 4 bases, and the space between the germline ends is 14 bases. The source material was PBMCs. The V and J genes are TRBV28 and TRBJ2-2; the D match is possibly TRBD1 or TRBD2, with 5 bases aligned in each. The sequence came from a woman in her forties in good health. Some clones in this sample may be carry-over from other donors' samples. CDR3 reads: CASSLPLRAGTGELFF. The sequenced DNA: TGTGCCAGCAGTTTACCCCTCAGGGCGGGCACCGGGGAGCTGTTTTTT.